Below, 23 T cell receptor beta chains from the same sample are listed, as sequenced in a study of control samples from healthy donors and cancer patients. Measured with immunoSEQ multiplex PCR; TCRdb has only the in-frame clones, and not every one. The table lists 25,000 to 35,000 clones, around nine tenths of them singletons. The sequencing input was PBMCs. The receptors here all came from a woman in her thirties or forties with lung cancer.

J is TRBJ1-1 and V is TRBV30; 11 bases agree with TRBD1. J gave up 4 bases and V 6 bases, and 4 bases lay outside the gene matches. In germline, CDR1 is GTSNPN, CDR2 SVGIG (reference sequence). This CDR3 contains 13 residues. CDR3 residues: CACTGTGGTEAFF. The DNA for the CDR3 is TGTGCCTGCACCGGGACAGGGGGCACTGAAGCTTTCTTT.

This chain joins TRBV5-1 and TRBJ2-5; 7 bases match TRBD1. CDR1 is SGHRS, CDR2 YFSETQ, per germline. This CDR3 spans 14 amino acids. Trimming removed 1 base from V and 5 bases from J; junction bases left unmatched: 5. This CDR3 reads CASSLYRGMETQYF. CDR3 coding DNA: TGCGCCAGCAGCTTGTACAGGGGTATGGAGACCCAGTACTTC.

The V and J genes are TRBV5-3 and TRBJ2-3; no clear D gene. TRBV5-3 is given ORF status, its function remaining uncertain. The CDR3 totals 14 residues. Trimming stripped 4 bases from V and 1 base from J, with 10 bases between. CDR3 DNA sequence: TGTGCCAGAAGCCCCGGGTACTGCACAGATACGCAGTATTTT. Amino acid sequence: CARSPGYCTDTQYF.

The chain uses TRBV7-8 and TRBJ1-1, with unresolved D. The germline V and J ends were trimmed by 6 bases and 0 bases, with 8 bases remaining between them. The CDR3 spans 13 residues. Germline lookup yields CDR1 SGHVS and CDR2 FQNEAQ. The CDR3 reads CASSPILNTEAFF. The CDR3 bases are TGTGCCAGCAGTCCGATCTTGAACACTGAAGCTTTCTTT. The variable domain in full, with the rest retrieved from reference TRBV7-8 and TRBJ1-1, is GAGVSQSPRYKVAKRGQDVALRCDPISGHVSLFWYQQALGQGPEFLTYFQNEAQLDKSGLPSDRFFAERPEGSVSTLKIQRTQQEDSAVYLCASSPILNTEAFFGQGTRLTVV.

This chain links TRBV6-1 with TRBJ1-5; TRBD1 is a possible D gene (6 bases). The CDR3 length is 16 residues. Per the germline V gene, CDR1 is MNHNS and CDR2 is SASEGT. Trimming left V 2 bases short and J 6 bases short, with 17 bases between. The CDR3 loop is CASSEQGRGAGQPQHF. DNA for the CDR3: TGTGCCAGCAGTGAACAGGGCAGGGGAGCGGGTCAGCCCCAGCATTTT.

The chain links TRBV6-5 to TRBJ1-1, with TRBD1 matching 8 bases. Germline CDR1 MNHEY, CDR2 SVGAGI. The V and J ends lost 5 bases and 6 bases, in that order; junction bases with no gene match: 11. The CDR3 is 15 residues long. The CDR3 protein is CASSIRVTGGPEAFF. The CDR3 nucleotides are TGTGCCAGCAGTATACGCGTAACAGGGGGGCCTGAAGCTTTCTTT.

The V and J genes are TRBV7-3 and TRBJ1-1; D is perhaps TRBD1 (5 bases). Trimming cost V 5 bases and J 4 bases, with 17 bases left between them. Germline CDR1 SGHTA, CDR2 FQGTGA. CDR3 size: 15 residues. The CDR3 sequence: CASSPNGGGSTEAFF. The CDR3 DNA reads TGTGCCAGCAGCCCTAACGGGGGTGGTAGCACTGAAGCTTTCTTT.

The CDR3 here is CASSLTGGPSQPQHF. CDR3 in DNA: TGCGCCAGCAGCCTCACAGGGGGCCCTAGCCAGCCCCAGCATTTT. The J gene is TRBJ1-5, the V gene TRBV5-1, with 9 bases that match TRBD1. The V gene end was trimmed by 4 bases and the J gene end by 7 bases; junction bases not matched to a gene: 9. This CDR3 is built from 15 residues. Germline V gene sequence: CDR1 SGHRS, CDR2 YFSETQ.

The CDR3 bases are TGTGCCAGCAGTTCGGAGGGGACAGCCATCGGGTCGGCTTTCTTT. Protein product: CASSSEGTAIGSAFF. This chain joins TRBV6-2 or TRBV6-3 and TRBJ1-1; 7 bases fit TRBD1. Germline V gives CDR1 MNHEY, CDR2 SVGEGT. With 4 bases clipped from V and 11 bases from J, the junction kept 16 bases outside the gene matches. The length of the CDR3 is 15 residues.

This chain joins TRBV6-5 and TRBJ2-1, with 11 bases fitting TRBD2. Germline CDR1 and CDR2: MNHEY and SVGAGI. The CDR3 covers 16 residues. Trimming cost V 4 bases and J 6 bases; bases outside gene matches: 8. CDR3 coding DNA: TGTGCCAGCAGTTTAACTAGCGGGGGTACCGCCAATGAGCAGTTCTTC. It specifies CASSLTSGGTANEQFF.

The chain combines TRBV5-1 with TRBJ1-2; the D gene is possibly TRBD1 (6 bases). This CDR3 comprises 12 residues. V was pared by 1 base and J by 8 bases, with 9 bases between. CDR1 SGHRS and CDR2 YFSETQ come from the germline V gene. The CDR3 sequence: CASSLYREGYTF. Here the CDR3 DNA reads TGCGCCAGCAGCTTGTACAGGGAGGGCTACACCTTC.

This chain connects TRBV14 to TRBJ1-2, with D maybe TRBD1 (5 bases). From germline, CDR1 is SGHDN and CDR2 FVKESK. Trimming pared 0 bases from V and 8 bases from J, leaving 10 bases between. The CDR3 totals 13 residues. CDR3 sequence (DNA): TGTGCCAGCAGCCAAGAATTGAGGGGAGGCTACACCTTC. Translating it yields CASSQELRGGYTF.

DNA for the CDR3: TGTGCCTGGATCGGACAGTTAAACACCGGGGAGCTGTTTTTT. Protein product: CAWIGQLNTGELFF. The chain combines TRBV30 with TRBJ2-2; D may be TRBD1 (6 bases). Looked up from germline, CDR1 is GTSNPN and CDR2 is SVGIG (reference sequence). The CDR3 is 14 residues long. Trimming shortened V by 4 bases and J by 2 bases, and 11 bases separated the two germline ends.

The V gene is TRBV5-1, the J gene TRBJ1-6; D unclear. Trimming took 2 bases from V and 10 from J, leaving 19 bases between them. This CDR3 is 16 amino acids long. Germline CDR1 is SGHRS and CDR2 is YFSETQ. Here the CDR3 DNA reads TGCGCCAGCAGCTTATACCTCGGGCCCGCTGGGTCACCCCTCCACTTT. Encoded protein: CASSLYLGPAGSPLHF.

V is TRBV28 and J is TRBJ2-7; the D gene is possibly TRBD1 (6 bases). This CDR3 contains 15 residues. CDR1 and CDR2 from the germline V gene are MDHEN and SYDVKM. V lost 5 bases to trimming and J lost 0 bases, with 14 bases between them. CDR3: CASSLDSESSYEQYF. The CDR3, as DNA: TGTGCCAGCAGTCTGGACAGTGAAAGCTCCTACGAGCAGTACTTC.

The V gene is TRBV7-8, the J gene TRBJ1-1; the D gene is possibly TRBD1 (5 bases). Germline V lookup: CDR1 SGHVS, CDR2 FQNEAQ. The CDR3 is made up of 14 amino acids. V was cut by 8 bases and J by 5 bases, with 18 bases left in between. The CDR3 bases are TGTGCCAGCGCAGCCCCCGGGGGGAGGACTGAAGCTTTCTTT. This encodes CASAAPGGRTEAFF.

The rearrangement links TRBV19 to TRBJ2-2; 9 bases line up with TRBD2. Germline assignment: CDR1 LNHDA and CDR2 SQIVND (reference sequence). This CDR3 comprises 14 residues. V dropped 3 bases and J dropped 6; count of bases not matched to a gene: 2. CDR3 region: CASSMGLASGELFF. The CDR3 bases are TGTGCCAGTAGTATGGGACTAGCATCCGGGGAGCTGTTTTTT. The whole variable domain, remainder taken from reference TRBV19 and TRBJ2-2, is DGGITQSPKYLFRKEGQNVTLSCEQNLNHDAMYWYRQDPGQGLRLIYYSQIVNDFQKGDIAEGYSVSREKKESFPLTVTSAQKNPTAFYLCASSMGLASGELFFGEGSRLTVL.

The CDR3 bases are TGTGCCAGTAGCGCCGGGGTATACGAGATTATCGCGGAAAAACTGTTTTTT. Its protein is CASSAGVYEIIAEKLFF. V is TRBV19 and J is TRBJ1-4; D not resolved. V lost 6 bases to trimming and J lost 8 bases, with 25 bases between them. Germline CDR1 reads LNHDA; CDR2 reads SQIVND (reference sequence). The CDR3 contains 17 residues. Variable domain in full (rest from reference TRBV19 and TRBJ1-4): DGGITQSPKYLFRKEGQNVTLSCEQNLNHDAMYWYRQDPGQGLRLIYYSQIVNDFQKGDIAEGYSVSREKKESFPLTVTSAQKNPTAFYLCASSAGVYEIIAEKLFFGSGTQLSVL.

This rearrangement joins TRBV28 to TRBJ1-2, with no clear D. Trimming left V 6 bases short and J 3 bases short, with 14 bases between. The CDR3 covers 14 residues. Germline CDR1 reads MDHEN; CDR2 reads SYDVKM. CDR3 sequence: CASSLIDSYYGYTF. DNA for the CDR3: TGTGCCAGCAGCCTGATCGACTCCTACTATGGCTACACCTTC.

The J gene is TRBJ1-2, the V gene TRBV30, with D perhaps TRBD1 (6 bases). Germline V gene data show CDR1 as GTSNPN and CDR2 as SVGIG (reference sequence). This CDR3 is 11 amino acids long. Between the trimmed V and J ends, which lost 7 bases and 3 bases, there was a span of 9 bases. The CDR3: CAFGGDYGYTF. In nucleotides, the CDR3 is TGTGCCTTTGGGGGCGACTATGGCTACACCTTC.

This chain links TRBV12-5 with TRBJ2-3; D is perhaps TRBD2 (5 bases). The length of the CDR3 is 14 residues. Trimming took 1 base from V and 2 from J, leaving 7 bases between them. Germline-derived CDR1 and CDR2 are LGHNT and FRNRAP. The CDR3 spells CASGLGGSTDTQYF. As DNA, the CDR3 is TGTGCTAGTGGTTTGGGCGGGTCCACAGATACGCAGTATTTT. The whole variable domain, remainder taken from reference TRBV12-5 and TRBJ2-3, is DARVTQTPRHKVTEMGQEVTMRCQPILGHNTVFWYRQTMMQGLELLAYFRNRAPLDDSGMPKDRFSAEMPDATLATLKIQPSEPRDSAVYFCASGLGGSTDTQYFGPGTRLTVL.

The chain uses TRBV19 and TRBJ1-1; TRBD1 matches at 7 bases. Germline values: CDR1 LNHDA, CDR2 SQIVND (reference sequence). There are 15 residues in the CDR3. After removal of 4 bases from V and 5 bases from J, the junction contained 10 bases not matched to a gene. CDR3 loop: CASSSKRGRGTEAFF. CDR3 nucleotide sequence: TGTGCCAGTAGTAGTAAGAGGGGGCGCGGAACTGAAGCTTTCTTT.

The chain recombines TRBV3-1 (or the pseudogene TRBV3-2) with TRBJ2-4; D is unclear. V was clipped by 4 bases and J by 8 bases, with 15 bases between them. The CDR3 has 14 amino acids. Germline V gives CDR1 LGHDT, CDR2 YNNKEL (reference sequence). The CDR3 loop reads CASSPHNPGHIQYF. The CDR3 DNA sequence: TGTGCCAGCAGCCCACACAACCCTGGTCACATTCAGTACTTC.